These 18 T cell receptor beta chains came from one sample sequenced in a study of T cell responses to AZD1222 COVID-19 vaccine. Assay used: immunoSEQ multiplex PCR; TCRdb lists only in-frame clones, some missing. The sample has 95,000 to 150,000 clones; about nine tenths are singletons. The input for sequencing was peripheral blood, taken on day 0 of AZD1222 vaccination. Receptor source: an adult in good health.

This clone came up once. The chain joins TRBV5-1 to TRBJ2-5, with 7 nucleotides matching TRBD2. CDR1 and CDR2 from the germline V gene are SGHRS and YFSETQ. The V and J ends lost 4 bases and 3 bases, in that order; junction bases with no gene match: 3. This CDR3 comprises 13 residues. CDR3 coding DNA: TGCGCCAGCAGCCGCGGGGGAGAAGAGACCCAGTACTTC. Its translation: CASSRGGEETQYF.

This CDR3 is CATSRGWDEQYF. The CDR3 nucleotides read TGTGCCACCAGCAGAGGTTGGGACGAGCAGTACTTC. The J gene is TRBJ2-7, the V gene TRBV15; D gene uncertain. The CDR3 has 12 residues. Germline V CDR1 and CDR2: LNHNV, YYDKDF (reference sequence). V lost 1 base to trimming and J lost 5 bases, with 6 bases between them.

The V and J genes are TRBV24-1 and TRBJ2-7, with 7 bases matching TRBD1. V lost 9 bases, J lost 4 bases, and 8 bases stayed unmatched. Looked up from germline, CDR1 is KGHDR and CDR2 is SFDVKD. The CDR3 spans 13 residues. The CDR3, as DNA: TGTGCCACCGCGACAGGGTCAAGGTACGAGCAGTACTTC. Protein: CATATGSRYEQYF.

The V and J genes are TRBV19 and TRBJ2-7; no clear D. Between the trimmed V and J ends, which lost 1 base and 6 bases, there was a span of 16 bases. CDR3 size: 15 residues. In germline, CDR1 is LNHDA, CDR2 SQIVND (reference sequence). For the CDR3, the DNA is TGTGCCAGTAGTATAGTGGGCGAACCCGTTCGCGAGCAGTACTTC. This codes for CASSIVGEPVREQYF.

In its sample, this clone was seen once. As DNA, the CDR3 is TGTGCCACCAGTGATCCCCTGACTAGCGGGATTAAGGATGAGCAGTTCTTC. Residues: CATSDPLTSGIKDEQFF. The genes are TRBV24-1 and TRBJ2-1, with 11 bases lining up with TRBD2. The CDR3 extends over 17 amino acids. After removal of 3 bases from V and 8 bases from J, the junction contained 11 bases not matched to a gene. The germline V gene has CDR1 KGHDR and CDR2 SFDVKD.

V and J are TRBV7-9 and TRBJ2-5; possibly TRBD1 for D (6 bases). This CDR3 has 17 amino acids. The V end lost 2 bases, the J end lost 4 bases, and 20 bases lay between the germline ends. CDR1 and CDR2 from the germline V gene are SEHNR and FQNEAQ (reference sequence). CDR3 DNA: TGTGCCAGCAGCTTACCCCCGCCGGGCAGGGGATCAGAGACCCAGTACTTC. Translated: CASSLPPPGRGSETQYF.

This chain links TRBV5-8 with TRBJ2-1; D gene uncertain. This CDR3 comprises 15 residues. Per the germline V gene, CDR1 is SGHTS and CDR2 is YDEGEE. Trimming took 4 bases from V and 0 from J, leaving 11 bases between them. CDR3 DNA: TGTGCCAGCAGCCCCCTGGGGTTCTCCTACAATGAGCAGTTCTTC. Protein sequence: CASSPLGFSYNEQFF.

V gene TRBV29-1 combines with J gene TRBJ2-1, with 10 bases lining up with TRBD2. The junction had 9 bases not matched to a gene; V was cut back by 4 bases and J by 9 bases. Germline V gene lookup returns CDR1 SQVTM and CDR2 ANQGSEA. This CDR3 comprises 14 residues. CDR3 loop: CSVVLAGLQGEQFF. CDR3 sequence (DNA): TGCAGCGTTGTACTAGCGGGACTACAGGGTGAGCAGTTCTTC.

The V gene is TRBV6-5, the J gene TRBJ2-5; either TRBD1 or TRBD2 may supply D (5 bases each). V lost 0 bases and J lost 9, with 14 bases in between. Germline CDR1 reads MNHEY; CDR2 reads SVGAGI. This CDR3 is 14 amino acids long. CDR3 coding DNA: TGTGCCAGCAGTTACTCGATGTCGGGGACGGCCCAGTACTTC. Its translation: CASSYSMSGTAQYF.

CDR3 nucleotide sequence: TGTGCCAGCAGCCCCTTTAAGGGGAGCTCCTACAATGAGCAGTTCTTC. Translated: CASSPFKGSSYNEQFF. The V and J genes are TRBV28 and TRBJ2-1, with D tentatively TRBD1 or TRBD2 (5 bases each). This CDR3 has 16 residues. Trimming took off 6 bases at V and 0 bases at J, with 15 bases between the two ends. Germline CDR1 is MDHEN and CDR2 is SYDVKM.

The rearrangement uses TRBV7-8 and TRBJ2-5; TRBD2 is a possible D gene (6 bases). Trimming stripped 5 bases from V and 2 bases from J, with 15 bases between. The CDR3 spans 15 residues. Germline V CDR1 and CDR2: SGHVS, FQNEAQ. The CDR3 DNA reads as TGTGCCAGCAGCCTAAATTGGGACTTACAAGAGACCCAGTACTTC. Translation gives CASSLNWDLQETQYF.

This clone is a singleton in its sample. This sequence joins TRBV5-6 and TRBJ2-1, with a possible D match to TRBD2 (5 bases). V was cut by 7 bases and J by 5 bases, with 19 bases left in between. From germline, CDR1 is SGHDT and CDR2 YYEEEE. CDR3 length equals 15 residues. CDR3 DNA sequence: TGTGCCAGCTCTGGGTGGCGACTAATTGACAATGAGCAGTTCTTC. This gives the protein CASSGWRLIDNEQFF.

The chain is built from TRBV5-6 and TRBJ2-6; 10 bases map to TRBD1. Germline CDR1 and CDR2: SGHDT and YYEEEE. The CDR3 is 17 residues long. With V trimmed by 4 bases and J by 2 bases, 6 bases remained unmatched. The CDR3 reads CASSLGTGVTGANVLTF. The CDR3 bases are TGTGCCAGCAGCCTCGGGACAGGGGTGACTGGGGCCAACGTCCTGACTTTC.

The CDR3 sequence is CASSQGSGGWTEAFF. Here the CDR3 DNA reads TGCGCCAGCAGCCAAGGCTCGGGTGGCTGGACTGAAGCTTTCTTT. The chain is built from TRBV4-1 and TRBJ1-1, with no clear D. This CDR3 region has 15 residues. The germline V gene encodes CDR1 MGHRA and CDR2 YSYEKL. V shed 1 base and J shed 5 bases, with 14 bases lying between them.

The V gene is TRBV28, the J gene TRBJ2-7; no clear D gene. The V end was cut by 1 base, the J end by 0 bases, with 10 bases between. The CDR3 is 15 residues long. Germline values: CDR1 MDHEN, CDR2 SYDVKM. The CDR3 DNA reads TGTGCCAGCAGTTTATCTCTTGACGGCTCCTACGAGCAGTACTTC. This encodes CASSLSLDGSYEQYF.

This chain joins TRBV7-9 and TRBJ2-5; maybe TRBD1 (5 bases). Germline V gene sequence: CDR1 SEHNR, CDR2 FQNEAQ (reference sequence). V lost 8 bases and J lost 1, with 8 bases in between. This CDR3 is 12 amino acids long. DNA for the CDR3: TGTGCCAGCGGGGCTAGCCAAGAGACCCAGTACTTC. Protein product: CASGASQETQYF.

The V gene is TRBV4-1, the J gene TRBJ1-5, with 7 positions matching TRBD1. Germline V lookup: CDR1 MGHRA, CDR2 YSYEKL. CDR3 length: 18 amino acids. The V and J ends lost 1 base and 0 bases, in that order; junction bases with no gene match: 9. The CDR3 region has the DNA TGCGCCAGCAGCCAAGTAGGGGGCCCCCGATATAGCAATCAGCCCCAGCATTTT. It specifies CASSQVGGPRYSNQPQHF.

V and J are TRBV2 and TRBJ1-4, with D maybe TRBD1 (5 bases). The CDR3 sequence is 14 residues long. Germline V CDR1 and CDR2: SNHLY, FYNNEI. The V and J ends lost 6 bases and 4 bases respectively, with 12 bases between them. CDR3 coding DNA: TGTGCCAGCAGCTCGGGACTGATTAATGAAAAACTGTTTTTT. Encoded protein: CASSSGLINEKLFF.